This note documents a single T cell receptor beta chain sequence. The authors' processing: Reference gene primer amplification gave nucleated cell count estimates. Clones were sequenced by immunoSEQ multiplex PCR, and TCRdb holds only the in-frame ones, with some missing. The V and J calls and the clone size are those of that table, but D and trimming were determined from the DNA. The table lists approximately 150,000 clones, 86% of them singletons. This entry comes from a study of blood T cell repertoires in COVID-19. For the study at large: T cells, B-cell-depleted T cells, or PBMCs provided the cDNA or gDNA that served as material.

V was shortened by 0 bases and J by 2 bases, with 14 bases between the two germline ends. There are 16 residues in the CDR3. Looked up from germline, CDR1 is MNHNY and CDR2 is SVGAGI (reference sequence). Sequenced input: peripheral blood. The chain is built from TRBV6-6 and TRBJ2-7, with D possibly being TRBD1 (6 bases). The clonotype was recovered from a woman aged 60-70 years with acute or convalescent COVID-19. This CDR3 reads CASSYSTPDRTYEQYF. The CDR3 bases are TGTGCCAGCAGTTACTCGACGCCGGACAGAACCTACGAGCAGTACTTC.